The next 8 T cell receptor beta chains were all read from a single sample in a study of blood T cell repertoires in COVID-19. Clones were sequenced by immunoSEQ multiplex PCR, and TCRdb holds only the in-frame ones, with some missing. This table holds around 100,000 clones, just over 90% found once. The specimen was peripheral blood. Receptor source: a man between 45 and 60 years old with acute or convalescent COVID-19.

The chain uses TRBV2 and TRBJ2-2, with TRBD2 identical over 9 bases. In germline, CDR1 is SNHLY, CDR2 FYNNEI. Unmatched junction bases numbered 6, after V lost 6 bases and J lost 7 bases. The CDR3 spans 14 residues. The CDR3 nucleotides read TGTGCCAGCAGCAATAGCGGGAGAGGCGGGGAGCTGTTTTTT. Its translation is CASSNSGRGGELFF.

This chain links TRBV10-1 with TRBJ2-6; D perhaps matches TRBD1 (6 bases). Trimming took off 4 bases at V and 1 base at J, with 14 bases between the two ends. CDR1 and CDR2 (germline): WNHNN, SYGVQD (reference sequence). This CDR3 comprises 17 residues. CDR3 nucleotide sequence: TGCGCCAGCAGTGTAGGCAGGGGAAAATCTGGGGCCAACGTCCTGACTTTC. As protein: CASSVGRGKSGANVLTF.

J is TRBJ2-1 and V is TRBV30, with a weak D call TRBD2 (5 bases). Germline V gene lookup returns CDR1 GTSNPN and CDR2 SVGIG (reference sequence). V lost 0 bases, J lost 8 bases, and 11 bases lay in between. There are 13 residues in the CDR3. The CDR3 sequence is CAWSVGGFHEQFF. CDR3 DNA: TGTGCCTGGAGTGTAGGAGGTTTTCATGAGCAGTTCTTC. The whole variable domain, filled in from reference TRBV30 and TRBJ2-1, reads SQTIHQWPATLVQPVGSPLSLECTVEGTSNPNLYWYRQAAGRGLQLLFYSVGIGQISSEVPQNLSASRPQDRQFILSSKKLLLSDSGFYLCAWSVGGFHEQFFGPGTRLTVL.

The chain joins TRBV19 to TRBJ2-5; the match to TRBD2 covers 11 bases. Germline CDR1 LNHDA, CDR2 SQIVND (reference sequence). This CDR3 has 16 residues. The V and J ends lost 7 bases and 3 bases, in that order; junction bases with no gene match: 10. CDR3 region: CASTNRLAGGEETQYF. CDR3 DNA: TGTGCCAGTACCAATCGGCTAGCGGGAGGCGAAGAGACCCAGTACTTC.

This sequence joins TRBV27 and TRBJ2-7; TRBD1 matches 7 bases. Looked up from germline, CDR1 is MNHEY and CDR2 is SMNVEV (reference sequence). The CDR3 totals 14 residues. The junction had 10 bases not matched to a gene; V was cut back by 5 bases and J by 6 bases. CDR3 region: CASSPTTGQGEQYF. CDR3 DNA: TGTGCCAGCAGTCCGACGACAGGGCAGGGCGAGCAGTACTTC.

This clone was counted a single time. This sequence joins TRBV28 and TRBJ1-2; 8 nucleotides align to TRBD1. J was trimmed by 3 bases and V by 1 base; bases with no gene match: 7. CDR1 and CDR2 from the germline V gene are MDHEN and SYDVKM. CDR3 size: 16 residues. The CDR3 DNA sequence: TGTGCCAGCAGTTTATCGCTTCCAGGGGGCGACTATGGCTACACCTTC. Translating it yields CASSLSLPGGDYGYTF.

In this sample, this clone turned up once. The CDR3 DNA reads TGTGCCAGTAGTCCGCTAGCGGTCTCCTACGAGCAGTACTTC. Translating it yields CASSPLAVSYEQYF. This chain uses TRBV19 with TRBJ2-7; 7 bases map to TRBD2. Germline V CDR1 and CDR2: LNHDA, SQIVND (reference sequence). The CDR3 is 14 amino acids. With 5 bases clipped from V and 0 bases from J, the junction kept 4 bases outside the gene matches.

The CDR3 nucleotides are TGCAGTGCTAGTGTGGGAGGGACCTACGAGCAGTACTTC. Encoded protein: CSASVGGTYEQYF. This sequence joins TRBV20-1 and TRBJ2-7; 7 nucleotides line up with TRBD2. This CDR3 contains 13 residues. CDR1 and CDR2 from the germline V gene are DFQATT and SNEGSKA (reference sequence). With V trimmed by 3 bases and J by 2 bases, 4 bases remained unmatched.